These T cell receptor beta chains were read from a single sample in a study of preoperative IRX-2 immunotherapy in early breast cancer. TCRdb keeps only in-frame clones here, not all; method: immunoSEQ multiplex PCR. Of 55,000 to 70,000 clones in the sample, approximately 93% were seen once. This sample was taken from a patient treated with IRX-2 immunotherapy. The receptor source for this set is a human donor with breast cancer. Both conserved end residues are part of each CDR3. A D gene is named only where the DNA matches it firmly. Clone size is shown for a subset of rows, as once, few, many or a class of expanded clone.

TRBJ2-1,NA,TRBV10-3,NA,CAIGGTYNEQFF,TGTGCCATCGGAGGGACGTACAATGAGCAGTTCTTC
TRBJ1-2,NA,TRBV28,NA,CASSFRYGYTF,TGTGCCAGCAGTTTCCGGTATGGCTACACCTTC
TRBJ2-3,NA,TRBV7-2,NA,CASKNHGGTVLTGTQYF,TGTGCCAGCAAAAACCACGGGGGCACGGTACTAACGGGTACGCAGTATTTT
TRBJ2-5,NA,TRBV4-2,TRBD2,CASSQLAGEGEETQYF,TGTGCCAGCAGCCAACTAGCGGGAGAGGGAGAAGAGACCCAGTACTTC
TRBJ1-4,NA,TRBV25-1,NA,CASSEAASARGEEKLFF,TGTGCCAGCAGTGAAGCTGCTAGTGCCAGGGGTGAAGAAAAACTGTTTTTT
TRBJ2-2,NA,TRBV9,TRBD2,CASSVLLAGGVGELFF,TGTGCCAGCAGCGTATTACTGGCGGGAGGGGTCGGGGAGCTGTTTTTT
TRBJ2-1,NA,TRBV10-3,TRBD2,CAITPGLAGRNEQFF,TGTGCCATCACCCCGGGACTAGCGGGTAGGAATGAGCAGTTCTTC
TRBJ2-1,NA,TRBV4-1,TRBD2,CASSRKGREGYTSQFF,TGCGCCAGCAGCCGGAAGGGGCGGGAGGGGTATACGTCGCAGTTCTTC
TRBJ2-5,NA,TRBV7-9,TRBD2,CASSQPTSWGWETQYF,TGTGCCAGCAGCCAACCGACTAGCTGGGGCTGGGAGACCCAGTACTTC
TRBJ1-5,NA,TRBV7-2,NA,CASSYTGRDQPQHF,TGTGCCAGCAGCTATACAGGGCGAGATCAGCCCCAGCATTTT
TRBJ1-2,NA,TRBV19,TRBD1,CASSIRTGNHGYTF,TGTGCCAGTAGTATAAGGACAGGGAACCATGGCTACACCTTC
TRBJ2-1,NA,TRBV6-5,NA,CASSYSGIDEQFF,TGTGCCAGCAGTTACTCGGGGATAGATGAGCAGTTCTTC
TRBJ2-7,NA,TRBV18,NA,CASSRKTGTKIYEQYF,TGTGCCAGCTCACGAAAAACAGGGACAAAAATCTACGAGCAGTACTTC
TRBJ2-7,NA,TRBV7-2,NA,CASSRRNYEQYF,TGTGCCAGCAGCCGACGCAACTACGAGCAGTACTTC
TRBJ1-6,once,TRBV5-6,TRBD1,CASSLAGLQGSPLHF,TGTGCCAGCAGCTTGGCCGGGCTACAGGGGTCACCCCTCCACTTT
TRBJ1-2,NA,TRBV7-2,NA,CASSQPPAYGYTF,TGTGCCAGCAGCCAGCCACCCGCCTATGGCTACACCTTC
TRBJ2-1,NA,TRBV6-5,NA,CASRRRGDSYNEQFF,TGTGCCAGCAGACGCCGCGGGGACTCCTACAATGAGCAGTTCTTC
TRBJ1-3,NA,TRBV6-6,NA,CASSPSGISGNTIYF,TGTGCCAGCAGTCCCTCCGGCATCTCTGGAAACACCATATATTTT
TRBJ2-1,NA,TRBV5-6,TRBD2,CASSLGGSSYNEQFF,TGTGCCAGCAGCCTGGGGGGGAGCTCCTACAATGAGCAGTTCTTC
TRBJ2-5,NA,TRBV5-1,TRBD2,CASSWGGEETQYF,TGCGCCAGCAGCTGGGGGGGAGAAGAGACCCAGTACTTC
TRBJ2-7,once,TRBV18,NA,CASSPRVSEGKEQYF,TGTGCCAGCTCACCACGGGTGTCTGAGGGGAAAGAGCAGTACTTC
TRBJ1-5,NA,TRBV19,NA,CASSIRRRTADQPQHF,TGTGCCAGTAGTATCCGTCGACGGACAGCGGATCAGCCCCAGCATTTT